Below are 20 T cell receptor beta chains sequenced from a single sample in a study of cytomegalovirus exposure and HLA in healthy donors. Primers for the PCR totalled 60 Vbeta and 13 Jbeta. Repertoires were generated with immunoSEQ multiplex PCR, while TCRdb's copy carries only in-frame clones and drops some. Of over 45,000 clones in the sample, roughly 84% were seen once. The specimen was PBMCs. All receptors derive from a man between 25 and 39 years old in good health and CMV-seronegative.

V is TRBV28 and J is TRBJ1-1; D uncertain. The CDR3 runs to 14 residues. Germline CDR1 is MDHEN and CDR2 is SYDVKM. The ends were cut back, 0 bases at V and 1 base at J, with 6 bases in the middle. The CDR3 sequence is CASSLWGRNTEAFF. CDR3 sequence (DNA): TGTGCCAGCAGTTTATGGGGGAGGAACACTGAAGCTTTCTTT.

This clone was recorded once. The genes are TRBV30 and TRBJ2-7; D unresolved. The CDR3 spans 13 residues. Germline V gene data show CDR1 as GTSNPN and CDR2 as SVGIG (reference sequence). Trimming shortened V by 2 bases and J by 3 bases, and 11 bases separated the two germline ends. CDR3 residues: CAWSLGGDYEQYF. The CDR3 DNA is TGTGCCTGGAGTCTCGGCGGTGACTACGAGCAGTACTTC.

The chain employs TRBV5-8 and TRBJ1-5; unclear D gene. CDR3 length: 14 amino acids. Germline V gene lookup returns CDR1 SGHTS and CDR2 YDEGEE. V lost 3 bases to trimming and J lost 5 bases, with 12 bases between them. This chain's CDR3 is CASSSGSNYQPQHF. CDR3 in DNA: TGTGCCAGCAGCTCCGGGTCCAACTATCAGCCCCAGCATTTT. Supplemented by reference TRBV5-8 and TRBJ1-5, the full variable domain reads EAGVTQSPTHLIKTRGQQATLRCSPISGHTSVYWYQQALGLGLQFLLWYDEGEERNRGNFPPRFSGRQFPNYSSELNVNALELEDSALYLCASSSGSNYQPQHFGDGTRLSIL.

The V call is TRBV7-2, the J call TRBJ1-2, with 10 bases matching TRBD1. The CDR3 length is 13 residues. Unmatched junction bases numbered 2, after V lost 2 bases and J lost 8 bases. The V gene's germline CDR1 is SGHTA and CDR2 FQGNSA. The CDR3 DNA sequence: TGTGCCAGCAGCTTAAGACAGGGGGCGGGCTACACCTTC. Translation gives CASSLRQGAGYTF. The whole variable domain, remainder taken from reference TRBV7-2 and TRBJ1-2, is GAGVSQSPSNKVTEKGKDVELRCDPISGHTALYWYRQSLGQGLEFLIYFQGNSAPDKSGLPSDRFSAERTGGSVSTLTIQRTQQEDSAVYLCASSLRQGAGYTFGSGTRLTVV.

The rearrangement links TRBV9 to TRBJ2-5; TRBD2 matches 11 bases. The tail of the sequence fits TRBJ2-7 better, so the J call may be wrong. From germline, CDR1 is SGDLS and CDR2 YYNGEE. The length of the CDR3 is 15 residues. The DNA of the CDR3 is TGTGCCAGCAGCGTAGCTAGCGGGGGGACCTACGAGCAGTACTTC. This translates into CASSVASGGTYEQYF.

The chain is built from TRBV6-5 and TRBJ2-3; weak D call: TRBD1 (5 bases). V lost 7 bases to trimming and J lost 6 bases, with 14 bases between them. The CDR3 length is 13 residues. Germline V lookup: CDR1 MNHEY, CDR2 SVGAGI. DNA of the CDR3: TGTGCCAGCATTGACAGTCATAGGGATACGCAGTATTTT. It specifies CASIDSHRDTQYF.

The J gene is TRBJ1-2, the V gene TRBV9; no firm D call. Germline V gene lookup returns CDR1 SGDLS and CDR2 YYNGEE. The V and J ends lost 0 bases and 1 base respectively, with 4 bases between them. There are 13 residues in the CDR3. The CDR3 DNA sequence: TGTGCCAGCAGCGTAGACGGTAACTATGGCTACACCTTC. Protein product: CASSVDGNYGYTF.

The rearrangement joins TRBV2 to TRBJ1-5; 10 bases agree with TRBD1. This CDR3 is 15 amino acids long. The V and J ends lost 11 bases and 9 bases, in that order; junction bases with no gene match: 16. The germline V gene has CDR1 SNHLY and CDR2 FYNNEI. The CDR3 region has the DNA TGTGCCGTCCGGGGGACAGGGGCTGCTGGGTCGCCCCAGCATTTT. Its protein is CAVRGTGAAGSPQHF.

This CDR3 reads CASSLEASGASGETQYF. In DNA, the CDR3 is TGCGCCAGCAGCTTGGAAGCTAGCGGGGCCTCCGGGGAGACCCAGTACTTC. V usage is TRBV5-1 and J usage is TRBJ2-5; 9 nucleotides line up with TRBD2. With 0 bases clipped from V and 5 bases from J, the junction kept 11 bases outside the gene matches. Germline V gene lookup returns CDR1 SGHRS and CDR2 YFSETQ. The CDR3 has 17 amino acids. The entire variable domain, with the rest obtained from reference TRBV5-1 and TRBJ2-5, is as follows: KAGVTQTPRYLIKTRGQQVTLSCSPISGHRSVSWYQQTPGQGLQFLFEYFSETQRNKGNFPGRFSGRQFSNSRSEMNVSTLELGDSALYLCASSLEASGASGETQYFGPGTRLLVL.

This clone was seen more than once but under ten times. V is TRBV6-5 and J is TRBJ2-7; 7 bases are a match to TRBD1. CDR3 size: 14 residues. Per the germline V gene, CDR1 is MNHEY and CDR2 is SVGAGI. With V trimmed by 6 bases and J by 5 bases, 10 bases remained unmatched. The CDR3 spells CASRETGNRDEQYF. The DNA of the CDR3 is TGTGCCAGCAGAGAGACAGGGAATCGCGACGAGCAGTACTTC.

This chain links TRBV7-9 with TRBJ2-7; weak D call: TRBD1 (5 bases). V was clipped by 5 bases and J by 0 bases, with 11 bases between them. Germline V gene data show CDR1 as SEHNR and CDR2 as FQNEAQ (reference sequence). This CDR3 comprises 14 residues. As DNA, the CDR3 is TGTGCCAGCAGCCAGCAGGGAAGCTCCTACGAGCAGTACTTC. It encodes CASSQQGSSYEQYF.

V gene TRBV4-3 combines with J gene TRBJ1-6; D gene uncertain. The CDR3 is 13 residues long. Germline V CDR1 and CDR2: LGHNA, YSLEER. Trimming removed 0 bases at V and 9 bases at J, with 6 bases between. The CDR3 loop is CASSQDPGSPLHF. The CDR3 coding sequence is TGCGCCAGCAGCCAAGATCCAGGTTCACCCCTCCACTTT.

V is TRBV29-1 and J is TRBJ1-2, with a weak D call TRBD1 (5 bases). V was trimmed by 3 bases and J by 0 bases, leaving 17 bases between them. There are 16 residues in the CDR3. CDR1 is SQVTM and CDR2 is ANQGSEA in the germline V gene. CDR3 residues: CSVEDKGPLTNYGYTF. CDR3 in DNA: TGCAGCGTTGAGGACAAAGGGCCTCTTACTAACTATGGCTACACCTTC.

This chain links TRBV9 with TRBJ1-1; D unclear. Germline-derived CDR1 and CDR2 are SGDLS and YYNGEE. Trimming left V 0 bases short and J 7 bases short, with 16 bases between. The CDR3 runs 15 residues. The CDR3 loop is CASSVGSRGLNEAFF. Here the CDR3 DNA reads TGTGCCAGCAGCGTAGGGAGCCGGGGATTAAATGAAGCTTTCTTT.

The chain employs TRBV6-5 and TRBJ2-5; 10 nucleotides line up with TRBD2. Trimming cost V 5 bases and J 4 bases; bases outside gene matches: 4. The length of the CDR3 is 14 residues. CDR1 MNHEY and CDR2 SVGAGI come from the germline V gene. CDR3 nucleotide sequence: TGTGCCAGCAGTAGGACTAGCGGTGGAGAGACCCAGTACTTC. It codes for CASSRTSGGETQYF.

CDR3: CASSGDLPGQDEQYF. In DNA form, the CDR3 reads TGCGCCAGCAGCGGAGACTTACCGGGACAGGACGAGCAGTACTTC. The chain combines TRBV4-3 with TRBJ2-7, with TRBD1 matching over 8 bases. CDR3 length equals 15 residues. J gave up 5 bases and V 5 bases, and 11 bases lay outside the gene matches. Germline lookup yields CDR1 LGHNA and CDR2 YSLEER.

The chain carries TRBV5-5 and TRBJ2-5, with TRBD2 identical over 10 bases. Trimming took 2 bases from V and 4 from J; bases not matched to a gene: 5. Germline loops: CDR1 SGHKS, CDR2 YYEKEE (reference sequence). The CDR3 is 15 residues long. CDR3 nucleotides: TGTGCCAGCAGCTTACTAGCGGGGACGGGAGAGACCCAGTACTTC. Translation: CASSLLAGTGETQYF. Full variable domain (rest looked up from reference TRBV5-5 and TRBJ2-5): DAGVTQSPTHLIKTRGQQVTLRCSPISGHKSVSWYQQVLGQGPQFIFQYYEKEERGRGNFPDRFSARQFPNYSSELNVNALLLGDSALYLCASSLLAGTGETQYFGPGTRLLVL.

The chain carries TRBV5-4 and TRBJ2-7; 11 bases fit TRBD2. From germline, CDR1 is SGHNT and CDR2 YYREEE (reference sequence). With 2 bases clipped from V and 2 bases from J, the junction kept 6 bases outside the gene matches. This CDR3 is 16 amino acids long. CDR3 DNA: TGTGCCAGCAGCTTTTCCCGACTAGCGGGAACCTACGAGCAGTACTTC. Its translation is CASSFSRLAGTYEQYF.

The CDR3 DNA follows: TGTGCCAGTAGTAGGGGGGGCGTCGGCTATGGCTACACCTTC. It codes for CASSRGGVGYGYTF. This chain links TRBV19 with TRBJ1-2, with D perhaps matching TRBD1 (6 bases). V lost 4 bases to trimming and J lost 4 bases, with 13 bases between them. CDR3 length equals 14 residues. Germline CDR1 reads LNHDA; CDR2 reads SQIVND (reference sequence).

This clone appeared a few times. The CDR3 region is CAWSVPMGMMGPLRNTIYF. The CDR3 DNA is TGTGCCTGGAGTGTACCTATGGGGATGATGGGGCCGCTGAGAAACACCATATATTTT. The chain links TRBV30 to TRBJ1-3; the D gene is possibly TRBD1 (5 bases). Trimming left V 0 bases short and J 5 bases short, with 26 bases between. The CDR3 covers 19 residues. Germline CDR1 and CDR2: GTSNPN and SVGIG (reference sequence). Full variable domain (remainder filled in from reference TRBV30 and TRBJ1-3): SQTIHQWPATLVQPVGSPLSLECTVEGTSNPNLYWYRQAAGRGLQLLFYSVGIGQISSEVPQNLSASRPQDRQFILSSKKLLLSDSGFYLCAWSVPMGMMGPLRNTIYFGEGSWLTVV.